This TCR beta chain was identified in a study of shared clonotypes between healthy human individuals (dated by TCRdb to 2020 to 2022). About the investigation overall: Two women and a few men aged 18 to 49 years were included in the cohort. Blood TCR repertoires of five healthy adults were deeply sequenced to estimate repertoire size and the extent of clonotype sharing between individuals. For each donor, CD4 naive and CD4 memory were each run on three plates, CD8 naive on two plates, and CD8 memory on one plate. To increase sequencing depth and limit assay-specific biases, TCR repertoire library preparation and sequencing were carried out by different laboratories using diverse techniques. Per donor, leukapheresis produced somewhere between about 0.94 and 9 billion PBMCs.

What the study reported, not specific to this receptor: The genetic and exposure-history diversity represented was limited by the small number of donors. Based on pairwise subsampling, the degree of clonotype sharing among donors was expected to be affected by sequencing depth. Sharing across a few donors was observed for roughly 5.4% of naive CD4, 3.5% of naive CD8, roughly 2.3% of memory CD4, and over 0.3% of memory CD8 clonotypes. Only blood was sampled, and tissue TCR repertoires likely differ from those in blood. Even with the large sequencing depth, rarefaction of the sorted-subset datasets indicated that sequencing was incomplete. Compared with non-shared clonotypes, clonotypes shared by all four sorted-subset donors had higher generation probabilities. Naive subsets generally had larger estimated clonotype richness than memory subsets did.

CD8 naive samples were CD45RO-negative cells positively selected for CCR7, giving a CD45RA+CCR7+ population that excluded TemRA cells. Healthy HIV-negative adults with no recently reported acute infections or vaccinations were included as donors. Every donor was a Caucasian adult living in Nashville, Tennessee, USA. Blood was collected by leukapheresis, and PBMCs were isolated by Ficoll-Histopaque density gradient centrifugation and then cryopreserved in liquid nitrogen vapor phase. Purity and quantity of every magnetically sorted T cell population were checked by analytical flow cytometry. Each sorted fraction had its genomic DNA isolated and then quantified by UV absorbance on a Nanodrop 2000c. As to this clone: The antigen it recognizes is unknown. Base-call qualities are not available, and no considerably larger clone is one nucleotide away.

Trimming costs V 1 base and J 3 bases, and their ends lie 22 bases apart. The CDR3 sequence holds 19 residues, the cysteine and phenylalanine included. The read is trimmed to its CDR3 DNA, 57 bases read in frame from base 1. CDR1 and CDR2 (MNHEY, SMNVEV) derive from the germline V gene (reference sequence). Using the deep immunoSEQ assay, TCR CDR3 regions were amplified from genomic DNA by multiplex PCR. For each cell subset, the extracted genomic DNA was distributed evenly across all wells of several immunoSEQ 96-well plates, and each plate served as one replicate. For sorted subsets, 150 to 250 ng of genomic DNA, equivalent to some 30,000 T cell genomes, went into each replicate PCR. Purified libraries were quantified with a Qubit 3.0 fluorometer, sized on a Bioanalyzer 2100, and re-quantified with the KAPA Library Quantification kit. Every immunoSEQ 96-well plate was sequenced on a separate single-read 150-cycle Illumina NextSeq 550 flow cell. In the authors' own workflow: The immunoSEQ output contained only junctional sequences without quality scores, so filtering could not match that applied to full-length reads. Sequences were annotated with PyIR, a Python wrapper for IgBLAST v1.9, and V/J genes and CDR3 were assigned using IMGT germline references. Reads were filtered out if the reads had weak V/J assignments (E-value above 1e-6), no CDR3, stop codons, out-of-frame junctions, or ambiguous translated residues. A V3J clonotype was defined by an identical inferred V gene, J gene, and CDR3 amino acid sequence. Percentage overlap between repertoires was computed as shared unique clonotypes divided by the size of the smaller repertoire. Repertoire richness was assessed with RTK rarefaction, the Chao1 estimator, and Recon v2.1 estimates of unobserved clonotypes. OLGA was used to compute generation probabilities for all TCRbeta clonotypes that the gDNA method yielded from a handful of donors. Imported from immuneACCESS, the table was reduced by TCRdb to in-frame sequences with V and J called. These copies leave out some clones; in studies compared against another copy, an unresolved V gene accounts for under half, and the cause of the remainder is not known. V and J calls and clone size are as listed in that table; D and trimming were resolved from the DNA. In this sample the table shows about 2.1 million clones, about 94% of which occur a single time. The ten largest make up approximately 1.7% of the sample.

The sequence joins TRBV27 to TRBJ2-1; the D gene could be either TRBD1 or TRBD2, each agreeing at 5 bases. This sequence originates from a man aged 18 to 30 in good health. Some clones in this sample may be carry-over from other donors' samples. The source material was naive CD8+ T cells from PBMCs. The cell subset or site label corresponds to: CD45RA+CCR7+. Read as DNA, the sequence is TGTGCCAGCAGTTTATATGCTAGGTGGGCCCTGGGGGACTACAATGAGCAGTTCTTC. Translated, it reads CASSLYARWALGDYNEQFF.